This T cell receptor (beta chain) was profiled in a study of T cell changes during pregnancy in multiple sclerosis. Some clones are missing from TCRdb's copy, which holds only in-frame ones; the method was immunoSEQ multiplex PCR. The table records fewer than 80,000 clones, approximately 88% of them present only once. CDR1 is SGHAT, CDR2 FQNNGV, per germline. The CDR3 loop spans 15 amino acids. The germline V and J ends were trimmed by 2 bases and 6 bases, with 16 bases remaining between them. Here the sequenced sample was peripheral blood, taken in the first trimester of pregnancy. V usage is TRBV11-2 and J usage is TRBJ1-2; D remains ambiguous. This receptor was taken from a female donor in good health, enrolled as a control in a pregnancy study. CDR3 DNA sequence: TGTGCCAGCAGCTTACCGTCACGGGTCGGGGATGGCTACACCTTC. Amino acid sequence: CASSLPSRVGDGYTF.